Sequencing of this T cell receptor beta chain was carried out in a study of cytomegalovirus exposure and HLA in healthy donors. PCR amplification relied on 60 Vbeta primers (plus 13 Jbeta primers). Here immunoSEQ multiplex PCR was the method, and the copy in TCRdb shows in-frame clones only, minus some. The sample includes approximately 280,000 clones, roughly 90% seen only once; the top ten take approximately 2.4%. Germline V lookup: CDR1 LNHDA, CDR2 SQIVND (reference sequence). CDR3 size: 13 residues. V gave up 4 bases and J gave up 4 bases; unmatched junction bases: 3. V and J are TRBV19 and TRBJ1-2; 7 bases are a match to TRBD1. Sequenced material: PBMCs. The sequence derives from a woman between 18 and 29 years old in good health and CMV-seronegative. Written as DNA, the CDR3 is TGTGCCAGTAGTACGACAGGGTTCTATGGCTACACCTTC. It specifies CASSTTGFYGYTF.